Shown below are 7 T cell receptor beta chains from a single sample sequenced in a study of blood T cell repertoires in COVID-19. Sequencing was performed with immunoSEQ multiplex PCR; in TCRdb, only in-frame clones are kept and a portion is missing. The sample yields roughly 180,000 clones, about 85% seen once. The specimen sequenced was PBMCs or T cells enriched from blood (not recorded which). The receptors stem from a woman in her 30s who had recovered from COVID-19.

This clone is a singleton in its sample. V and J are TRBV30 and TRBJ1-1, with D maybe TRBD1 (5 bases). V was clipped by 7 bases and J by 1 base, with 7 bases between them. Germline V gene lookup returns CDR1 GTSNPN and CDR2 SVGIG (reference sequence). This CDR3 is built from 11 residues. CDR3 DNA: TGTGCCTTGGGGCGGAACACTGAAGCTTTCTTT. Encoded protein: CALGRNTEAFF.

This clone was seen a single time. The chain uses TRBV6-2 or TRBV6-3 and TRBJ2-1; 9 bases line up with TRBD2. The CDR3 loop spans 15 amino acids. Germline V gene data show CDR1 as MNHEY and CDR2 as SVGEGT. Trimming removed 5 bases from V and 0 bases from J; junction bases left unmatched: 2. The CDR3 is CASSSGGSSYNEQFF. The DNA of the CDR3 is TGTGCCAGCAGTAGCGGGGGGAGCTCCTACAATGAGCAGTTCTTC.

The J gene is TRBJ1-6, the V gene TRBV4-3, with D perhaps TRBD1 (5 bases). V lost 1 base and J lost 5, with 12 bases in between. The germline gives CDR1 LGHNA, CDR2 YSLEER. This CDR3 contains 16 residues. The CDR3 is CASSQAAQGDNSPLHF. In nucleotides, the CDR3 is TGCGCCAGCAGCCAAGCCGCCCAGGGTGATAATTCACCCCTCCACTTT.

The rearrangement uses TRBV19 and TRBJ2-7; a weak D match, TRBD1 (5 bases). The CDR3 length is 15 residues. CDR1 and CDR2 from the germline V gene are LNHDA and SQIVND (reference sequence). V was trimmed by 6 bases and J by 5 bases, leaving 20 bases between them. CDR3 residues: CASRPEQGGADEQYF. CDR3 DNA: TGTGCCAGTAGGCCGGAACAAGGTGGGGCTGACGAGCAGTACTTC.

As DNA, the CDR3 is TGTGCCAGCAGCTTAGGCGGGGCTGAAGAGACCCAGTACTTC. Amino acids: CASSLGGAEETQYF. The V call is TRBV7-9, the J call TRBJ2-5; TRBD2 might be the D (6 bases). V was clipped by 1 base and J by 3 bases, with 9 bases between them. The CDR3 is made up of 14 amino acids. Per the germline V gene, CDR1 is SEHNR and CDR2 is FQNEAQ (reference sequence).

The CDR3 sequence: CASEGGGPLYSNQPQHF. In nucleotides, the CDR3 is TGTGCCAGCGAGGGTGGAGGGCCCCTATATAGCAATCAGCCCCAGCATTTT. The rearrangement uses TRBV27 and TRBJ1-5; D uncertain. Germline CDR1 MNHEY, CDR2 SMNVEV (reference sequence). This CDR3 has 17 amino acids. The V end was cut by 8 bases, the J end by 0 bases, with 20 bases between.

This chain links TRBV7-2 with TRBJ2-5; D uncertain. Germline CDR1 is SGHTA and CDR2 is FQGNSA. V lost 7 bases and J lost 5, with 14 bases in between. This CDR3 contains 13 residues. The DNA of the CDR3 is TGTGCCAGCACCCGAACGGGTGGGGAGACCCAGTACTTC. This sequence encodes CASTRTGGETQYF.